Listed here are 15 T cell receptor beta chains from one sample, sequenced in a study of tumor-infiltrating lymphocytes in primary liver carcinoma (dated by TCRdb to about 2017). Without any cell sorting, total RNA and DNA were extracted together from about 20-30 mg of bulk tissue using the AllPrep DNA/RNA mini kit. Sequencing used an Illumina HiSeq 2500. A constant-region primer and ProtoScript II reverse transcriptase were used to reverse-transcribe TCRbeta-specific cDNA from around 480 ng total RNA. Three nested multiplex PCR rounds, following a slightly modified ARM-PCR procedure, were used to build the TCRbeta libraries. Each of the first two PCR rounds ran for roughly 9 cycles and used multiplex TRBV1-TRBV30 forward primers together with a Cbeta reverse primer. Clones were called with MiXCR by TCRdb after fastp trimmed the public reads at Q25, and only in-frame beta chains were retained. CDR3 protein duplicates are merged, each entry listing the most common genes and DNA. This sample comprises roughly 49,000 distinct CDR3 sequences, over 75% of them detected only once. The ten biggest clones cover around 24% of the sample.

Material for sequencing was liver tumor tissue from sampling region 5. The intended sense of this specimen's cell subset or site label: tumor region T5, tumor centre. The receptors originated from a man aged 35 to 55 with primary liver carcinoma and hepatitis B virus infection.

This clonotype appeared once. Because it lacks the conserved phenylalanine or tryptophan at the end, this CDR3 is likely a read error. The limits of the CDR3 on the DNA are not certain, so only TCRdb's listed CDR3 is given. The chain combines TRBV6-1 with TRBJ1-5. Germline values: CDR1 MNHNS, CDR2 SASEGT. Both ends counted, the CDR3 spans 13 residues. CDR3 loop: CASSWAGNQPQHS.

The CDR3 here is CSTIPGAPLNTEAFF. In DNA form, the CDR3 reads TGCAGTACAATTCCAGGGGCGCCCCTGAACACTGAAGCTTTCTTT. The rearrangement joins TRBV20-1 to TRBJ1-1, with D possibly TRBD1 on 6 matching bases. Trimming stripped 8 bases from V and 0 bases from J, with 19 bases between. The germline V gene encodes CDR1 DFQATT and CDR2 SNEGSKA (reference sequence). The CDR3 is 15 residues long.

With regard to this clonotype: At one boundary the junction diverges from the germline segment, which might be a read error. The CDR3 region is CTSSLHRGLSTLHF. DNA for the CDR3: TGTACCAGCAGCTTACACAGGGGGCTTTCAACCCTCCACTTC. The genes are TRBV11-2 and TRBJ1-6, with TRBD1 matching over 9 bases. Germline assignment: CDR1 SGHAT and CDR2 FQNNGV. The CDR3 has 14 amino acids. The variable domain in full, completed from reference TRBV11-2 and TRBJ1-6, reads EAGVAQSPRYKIIEKRQSVAFWCNPISGHATLYWYQQILGQGPKLLIQFQNNGVVDDSQLPKDRFSAERLKGVDSTLKIQPAKLEDSAVYLCTSSLHRGLSTLHFGNGTRLTVT.

In this sample, this clonotype turned up a few times. This chain joins TRBV5-1 and TRBJ2-7, with a weak D call TRBD2 (6 bases). The CDR3 runs 18 residues. Trimming left V 2 bases short and J 4 bases short, with 25 bases between. Germline CDR1 reads SGHRS; CDR2 reads YFSETQ. The CDR3 bases are TGCGCCAGCAGCTTCAGGACAAGCGTAACTGCGGGGAGTTACGAGCAGTACTTC. Translation: CASSFRTSVTAGSYEQYF.

A note on this clonotype: The junction departs from germline at one end; a sequencing error may be responsible. V and J are TRBV11-2 and TRBJ2-3; D is uncertain. Looked up from germline, CDR1 is SGHAT and CDR2 is FQNNGV. The CDR3 spans 14 residues. CDR3 protein: CVISPQDATDMQYF. Here the CDR3 DNA reads TGTGTCATCAGCCCCCAGGACGCCACAGATATGCAGTATTTT.

This clonotype came up a few times. This sequence may be a read error, since a much larger clone differs from it by one base. V usage is TRBV2 and J usage is TRBJ1-4; D unresolved. This CDR3 is built from 12 residues. The V end was cut by 7 bases, the J end by 7 bases, with 10 bases between. Looked up from germline, CDR1 is SNHLY and CDR2 is FYNNEI. The CDR3 DNA sequence: TGTGCCAGCAAGGCGGGGAGTGAAAAACTGTTTTTT. Protein product: CASKAGSEKLFF.

This clonotype was seen many times. The chain carries TRBV30 and TRBJ2-7, with 8 bases identical to TRBD1. V gave up 0 bases and J gave up 6 bases; unmatched junction bases: 1. The CDR3 runs 12 residues. CDR1 GTSNPN and CDR2 SVGIG come from the germline V gene (reference sequence). CDR3 coding DNA: TGTGCCTGGAGTGTAGGACAGGGCGAGCAGTACTTC. Protein: CAWSVGQGEQYF.

V and J are TRBV5-3 and TRBJ2-1, with TRBD2 identical over 7 bases. TRBV5-3 is treated as an ORF (open reading frame) with a function not yet certain. Losses at the gene ends were 3 bases for V and 9 bases for J; bases not matched to a gene: 24. The CDR3 spans 19 residues. The CDR3 region has the DNA TGTGCCAGAAGCTCAAAAGACTTAGCGGGCACCGATAGAGGAAGTGAGCAGTTCTTC. As protein: CARSSKDLAGTDRGSEQFF.

Turning to this clonotype: Sequence at one end of the junction differs from germline and may be a read error. This sequence joins TRBV6-5 and TRBJ2-1; no clear D gene. CDR1 is MNHEY and CDR2 is SVGAGI in the germline V gene. The CDR3 covers 11 residues. For the CDR3, the DNA is TGTGCCAGCAGTTACGTAGATGAGCGGTTCTTC. Its protein is CASSYVDERFF.

A note on this clonotype: The conserved final phenylalanine or tryptophan is absent from the CDR3, which likely points to a read error. The rearrangement uses TRBV12-3 or TRBV12-4 and TRBJ2-1; D uncertain. CDR3 size: 14 residues. The CDR3 bases are TGTGCCAGCAGTTTAGGCTCAGTTGACAATGTGCAGTTCCTC. As protein: CASSLGSVDNVQFL.

In this sample, this clonotype turned up once. This chain connects TRBV4-3 to TRBJ2-3, with 14 positions matching TRBD2. V shed 3 bases, J shed 6 bases, and the junction held 5 bases outside the gene matches. Germline-derived CDR1 and CDR2 are LGHNA and YSLEER. The CDR3 length is 16 residues. This chain's CDR3 is CASSQGLAGVVDTQYF. As DNA, the CDR3 is TGCGCCAGCAGCCAGGGACTAGCGGGAGTGGTGGATACGCAGTATTTT.

The table lists this clonotype with a few counts. A single base separates this from a much larger clone, so it may be a read error. V usage is TRBV5-1 and J usage is TRBJ2-1; D unresolved. The CDR3 is 16 residues long. The V gene's germline CDR1 is SGHRS and CDR2 YFSETQ. Trimming cost V 0 bases and J 0 bases, with 10 bases left between them. The CDR3 loop reads CASSLEAARSYNEQFF. The CDR3 nucleotides read TGCGCCAGCAGCTTGGAGGCGGCGCGCTCCTACAATGAGCAGTTCTTC.

The chain links TRBV7-9 to TRBJ2-1, with a tentative D call TRBD1 (6 bases). The CDR3 is 14 amino acids. The ends were cut back, 1 base at V and 9 bases at J, with 13 bases in the middle. Germline V gene sequence: CDR1 SEHNR, CDR2 FQNEAQ (reference sequence). Here the CDR3 reads CASSLDGMDSEQFF. DNA for the CDR3: TGTGCCAGCAGCTTAGATGGGATGGACAGTGAGCAGTTCTTC.

In regard to this clonotype: Compared with germline, one end of the junction differs, possibly owing to a read error. The gene calls are TRBV11-3 and TRBJ2-3; the D is unclear. CDR1 and CDR2 from the germline V gene are SGHNT and YENEEA. This CDR3 is 12 amino acids long. CDR3 region: CVSRNNIDTQYF. The CDR3, as DNA: TGTGTCAGCCGCAACAACATAGATACGCAGTATTTT. Supplemented by reference TRBV11-3 and TRBJ2-3, the full variable domain reads EAGVVQSPRYKIIEKKQPVAFWCNPISGHNTLYWYLQNLGQGPELLIRYENEEAVDDSQLPKDRFSAERLKGVDSTLKIQPAELGDSAVYLCVSRNNIDTQYFGPGTRLTVL.

This clonotype is categorized as medium-sized (0.01 to 0.1%). J is TRBJ1-5 and V is TRBV7-8; D perhaps matches TRBD1 (5 bases). Per the germline V gene, CDR1 is SGHVS and CDR2 is FQNEAQ. Trimming left V 1 base short and J 4 bases short, with 14 bases between. This CDR3 comprises 16 residues. CDR3 in DNA: TGTGCCAGCAGCTTAGTAGACAGAGCGATTAATCAGCCCCAGCATTTT. Its translation is CASSLVDRAINQPQHF.